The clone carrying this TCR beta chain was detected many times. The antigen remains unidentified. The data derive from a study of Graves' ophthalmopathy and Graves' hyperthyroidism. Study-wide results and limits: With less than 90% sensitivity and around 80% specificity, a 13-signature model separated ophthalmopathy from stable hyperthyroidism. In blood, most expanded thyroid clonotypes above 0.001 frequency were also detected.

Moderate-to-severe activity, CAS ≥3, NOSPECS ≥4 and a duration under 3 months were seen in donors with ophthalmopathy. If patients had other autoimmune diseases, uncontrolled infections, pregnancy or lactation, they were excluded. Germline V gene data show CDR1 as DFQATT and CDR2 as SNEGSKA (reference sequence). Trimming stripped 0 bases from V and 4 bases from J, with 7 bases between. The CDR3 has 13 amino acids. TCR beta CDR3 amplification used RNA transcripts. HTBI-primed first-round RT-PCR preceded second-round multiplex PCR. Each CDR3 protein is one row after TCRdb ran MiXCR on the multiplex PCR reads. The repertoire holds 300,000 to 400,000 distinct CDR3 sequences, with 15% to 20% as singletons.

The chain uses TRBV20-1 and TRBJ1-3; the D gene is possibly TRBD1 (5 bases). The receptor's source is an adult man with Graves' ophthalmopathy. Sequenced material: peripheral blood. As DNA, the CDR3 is TGCAGTGCTAGAGACAGGGCAGGAAACACCATATATTTT. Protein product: CSARDRAGNTIYF.